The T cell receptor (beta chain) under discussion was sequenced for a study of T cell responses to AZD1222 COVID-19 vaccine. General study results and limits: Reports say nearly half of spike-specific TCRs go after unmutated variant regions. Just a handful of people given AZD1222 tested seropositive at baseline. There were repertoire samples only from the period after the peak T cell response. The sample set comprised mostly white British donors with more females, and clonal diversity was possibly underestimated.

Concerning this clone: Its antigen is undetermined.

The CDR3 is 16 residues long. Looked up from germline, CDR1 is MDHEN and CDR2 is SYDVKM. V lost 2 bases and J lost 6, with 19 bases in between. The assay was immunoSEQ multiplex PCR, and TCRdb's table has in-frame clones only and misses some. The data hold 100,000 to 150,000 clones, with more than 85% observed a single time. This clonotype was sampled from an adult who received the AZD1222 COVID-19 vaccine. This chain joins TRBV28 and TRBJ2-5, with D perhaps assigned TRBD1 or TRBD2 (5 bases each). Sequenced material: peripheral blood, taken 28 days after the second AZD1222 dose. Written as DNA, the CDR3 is TGTGCCAGCAGTTTAATGAGGGGACCCAACCGGCAGACCCAGTACTTC. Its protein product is CASSLMRGPNRQTQYF. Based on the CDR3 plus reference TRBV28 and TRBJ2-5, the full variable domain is DVKVTQSSRYLVKRTGEKVFLECVQDMDHENMFWYRQDPGLGLRLIYFSYDVKMKEKGDIPEGYSVSREKKERFSLILESASTNQTSMYLCASSLMRGPNRQTQYFGPGTRLLVL.